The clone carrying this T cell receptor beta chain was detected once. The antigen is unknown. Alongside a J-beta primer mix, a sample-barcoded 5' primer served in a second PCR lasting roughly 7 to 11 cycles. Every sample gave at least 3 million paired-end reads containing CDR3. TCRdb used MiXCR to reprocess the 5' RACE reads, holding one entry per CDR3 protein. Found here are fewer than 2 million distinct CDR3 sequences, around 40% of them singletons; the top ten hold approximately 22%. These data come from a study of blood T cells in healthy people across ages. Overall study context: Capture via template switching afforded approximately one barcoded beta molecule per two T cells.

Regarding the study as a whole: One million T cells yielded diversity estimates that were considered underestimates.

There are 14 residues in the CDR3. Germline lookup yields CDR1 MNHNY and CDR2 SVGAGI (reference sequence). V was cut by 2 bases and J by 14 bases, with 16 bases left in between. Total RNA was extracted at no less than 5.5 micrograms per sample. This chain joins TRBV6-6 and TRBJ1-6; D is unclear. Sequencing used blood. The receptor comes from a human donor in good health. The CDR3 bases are TGTGCCAGCAGTTACGAGGCACCGGGCGGGGCCCTCCACTTT. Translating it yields CASSYEAPGGALHF.